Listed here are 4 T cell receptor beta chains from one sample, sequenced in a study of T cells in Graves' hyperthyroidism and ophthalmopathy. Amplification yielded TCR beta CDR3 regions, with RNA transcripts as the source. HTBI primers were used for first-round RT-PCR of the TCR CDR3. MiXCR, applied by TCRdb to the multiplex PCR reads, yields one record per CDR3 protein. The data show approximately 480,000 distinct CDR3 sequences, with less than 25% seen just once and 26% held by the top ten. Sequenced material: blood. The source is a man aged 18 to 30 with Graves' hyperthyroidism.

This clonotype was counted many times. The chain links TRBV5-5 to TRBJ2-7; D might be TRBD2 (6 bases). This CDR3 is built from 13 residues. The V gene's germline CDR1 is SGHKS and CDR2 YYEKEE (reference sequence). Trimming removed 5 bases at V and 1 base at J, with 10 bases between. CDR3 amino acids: CASREGPSYEQYF. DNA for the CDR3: TGTGCCAGCAGGGAGGGACCTTCCTACGAGCAGTACTTC. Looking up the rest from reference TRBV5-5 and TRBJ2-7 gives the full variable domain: DAGVTQSPTHLIKTRGQQVTLRCSPISGHKSVSWYQQVLGQGPQFIFQYYEKEERGRGNFPDRFSARQFPNYSSELNVNALLLGDSALYLCASREGPSYEQYFGPGTRLTVT.

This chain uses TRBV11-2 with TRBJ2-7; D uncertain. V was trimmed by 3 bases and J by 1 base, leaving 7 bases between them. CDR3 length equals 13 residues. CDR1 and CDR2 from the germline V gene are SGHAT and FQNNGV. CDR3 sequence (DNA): TGTGCCAGCAGCTTTGACTTATCCTACGAGCAGTACTTC. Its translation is CASSFDLSYEQYF. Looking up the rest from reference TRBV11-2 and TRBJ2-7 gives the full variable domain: EAGVAQSPRYKIIEKRQSVAFWCNPISGHATLYWYQQILGQGPKLLIQFQNNGVVDDSQLPKDRFSAERLKGVDSTLKIQPAKLEDSAVYLCASSFDLSYEQYFGPGTRLTVT.

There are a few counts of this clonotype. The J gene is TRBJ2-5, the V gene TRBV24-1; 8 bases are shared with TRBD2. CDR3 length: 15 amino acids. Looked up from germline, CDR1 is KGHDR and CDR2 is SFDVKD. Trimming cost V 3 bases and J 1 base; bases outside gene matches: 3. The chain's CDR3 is CATSDLREAQETQYF. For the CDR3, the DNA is TGTGCCACCAGTGATCTGCGGGAGGCCCAAGAGACCCAGTACTTC.

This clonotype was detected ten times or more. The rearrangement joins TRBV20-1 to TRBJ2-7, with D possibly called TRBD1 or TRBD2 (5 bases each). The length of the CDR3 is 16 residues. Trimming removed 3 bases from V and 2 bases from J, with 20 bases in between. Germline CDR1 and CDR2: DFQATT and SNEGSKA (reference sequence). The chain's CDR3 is CSARNPNGGGTYEQYF. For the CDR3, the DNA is TGCAGTGCTAGGAACCCTAATGGTGGGGGTACCTACGAGCAGTACTTC.